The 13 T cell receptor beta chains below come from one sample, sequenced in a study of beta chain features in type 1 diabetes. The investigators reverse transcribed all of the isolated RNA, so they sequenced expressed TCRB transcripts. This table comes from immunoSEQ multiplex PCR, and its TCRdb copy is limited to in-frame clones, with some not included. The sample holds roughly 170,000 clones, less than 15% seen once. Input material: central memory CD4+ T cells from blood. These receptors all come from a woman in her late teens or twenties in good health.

CDR3 DNA sequence: TGCGCCAGCCGACGGGCGGGAGGGCCGTCCAGTGAGCAGTTCTTC. Its protein product is CASRRAGGPSSEQFF. This chain connects TRBV4-3 to TRBJ2-1; 9 bases map to TRBD2. CDR3 length: 15 residues. With 8 bases clipped from V and 9 bases from J, the junction kept 14 bases outside the gene matches. Per the germline V gene, CDR1 is LGHNA and CDR2 is YSLEER.

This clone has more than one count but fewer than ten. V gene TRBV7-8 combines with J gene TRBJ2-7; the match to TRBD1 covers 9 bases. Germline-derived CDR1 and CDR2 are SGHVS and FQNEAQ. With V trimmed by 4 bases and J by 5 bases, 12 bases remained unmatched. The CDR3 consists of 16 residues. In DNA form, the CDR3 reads TGTGCCAGCAGCTCAAGCCGGGACAGGGCTCCGGACGAGCAGTACTTC. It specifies CASSSSRDRAPDEQYF.

The CDR3 bases are TGTGCCAGCAGCACAGGACAGGTAGGGTTCTACGAGCAGTACTTC. Residues: CASSTGQVGFYEQYF. The chain uses TRBV7-9 and TRBJ2-7, with 7 nucleotides matching TRBD1. The CDR3 spans 15 residues. Trimming at V came to 5 bases and at J to 3 bases, leaving 10 bases not matched to a gene. Germline CDR1 is SEHNR and CDR2 is FQNEAQ (reference sequence).

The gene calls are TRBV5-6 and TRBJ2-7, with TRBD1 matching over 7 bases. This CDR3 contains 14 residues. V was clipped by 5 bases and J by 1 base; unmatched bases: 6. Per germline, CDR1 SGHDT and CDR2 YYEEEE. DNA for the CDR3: TGTGCCAGCAGACGAAGACAGGGTTCCTACGAGCAGTACTTC. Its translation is CASRRRQGSYEQYF.

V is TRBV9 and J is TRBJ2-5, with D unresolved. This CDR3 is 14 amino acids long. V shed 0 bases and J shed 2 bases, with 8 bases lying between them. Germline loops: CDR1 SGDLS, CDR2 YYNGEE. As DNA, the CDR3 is TGTGCCAGCAGCGTAGGTAGTTATCAAGAGACCCAGTACTTC. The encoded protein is CASSVGSYQETQYF.

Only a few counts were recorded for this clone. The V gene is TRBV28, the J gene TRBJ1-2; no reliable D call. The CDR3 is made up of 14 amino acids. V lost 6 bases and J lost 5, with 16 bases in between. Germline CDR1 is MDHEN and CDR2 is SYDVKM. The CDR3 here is CASSPPGSPYGYTF. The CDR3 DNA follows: TGTGCCAGCAGCCCGCCGGGGAGCCCTTATGGCTACACCTTC.

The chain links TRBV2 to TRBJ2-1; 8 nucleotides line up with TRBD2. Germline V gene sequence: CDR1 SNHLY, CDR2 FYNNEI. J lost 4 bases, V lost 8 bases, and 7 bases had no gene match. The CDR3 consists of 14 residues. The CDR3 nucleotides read TGTGCCAGCTCACCGGGACTAGTATACAATGAGCAGTTCTTC. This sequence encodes CASSPGLVYNEQFF.

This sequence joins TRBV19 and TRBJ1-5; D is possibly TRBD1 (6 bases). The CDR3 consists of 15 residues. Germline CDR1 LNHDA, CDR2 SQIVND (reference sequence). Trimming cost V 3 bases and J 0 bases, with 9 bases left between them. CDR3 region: CASSIGQTSNQPQHF. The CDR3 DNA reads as TGTGCCAGTAGTATCGGACAGACTAGCAATCAGCCCCAGCATTTT.

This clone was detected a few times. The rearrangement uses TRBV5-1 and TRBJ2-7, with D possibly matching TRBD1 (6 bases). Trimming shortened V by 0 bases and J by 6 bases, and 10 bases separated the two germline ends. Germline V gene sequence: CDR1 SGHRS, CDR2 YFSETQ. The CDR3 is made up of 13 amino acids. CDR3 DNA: TGCGCCAGCAGCTTGGAACAGGGCGGCGAGCAGTACTTC. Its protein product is CASSLEQGGEQYF. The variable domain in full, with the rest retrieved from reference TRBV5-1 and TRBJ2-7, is KAGVTQTPRYLIKTRGQQVTLSCSPISGHRSVSWYQQTPGQGLQFLFEYFSETQRNKGNFPGRFSGRQFSNSRSEMNVSTLELGDSALYLCASSLEQGGEQYFGPGTRLTVT.

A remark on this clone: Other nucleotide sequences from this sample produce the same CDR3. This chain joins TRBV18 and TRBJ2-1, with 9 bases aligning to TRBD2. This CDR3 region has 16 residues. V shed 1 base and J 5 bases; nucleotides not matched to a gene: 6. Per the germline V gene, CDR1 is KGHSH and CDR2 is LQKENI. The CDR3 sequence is CASSPRPSGIDNEQFF. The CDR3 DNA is TGTGCCAGCTCACCACGGCCTAGCGGGATTGACAATGAGCAGTTCTTC.

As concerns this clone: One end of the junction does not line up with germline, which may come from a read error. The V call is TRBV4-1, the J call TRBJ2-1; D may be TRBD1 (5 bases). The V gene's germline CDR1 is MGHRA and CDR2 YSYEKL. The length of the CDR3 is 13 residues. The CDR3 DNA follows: TGTGCCAGCAGCCCCAGGGACTACAATGAGCAGTTCTTC. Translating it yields CASSPRDYNEQFF.

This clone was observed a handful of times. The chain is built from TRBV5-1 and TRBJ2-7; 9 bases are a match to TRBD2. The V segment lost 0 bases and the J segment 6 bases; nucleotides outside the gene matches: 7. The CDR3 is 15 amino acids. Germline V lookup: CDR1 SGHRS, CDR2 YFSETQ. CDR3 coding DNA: TGCGCCAGCAGCTTGGTAGCGAATAGCGGGAGCGAGCAGTACTTC. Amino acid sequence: CASSLVANSGSEQYF.

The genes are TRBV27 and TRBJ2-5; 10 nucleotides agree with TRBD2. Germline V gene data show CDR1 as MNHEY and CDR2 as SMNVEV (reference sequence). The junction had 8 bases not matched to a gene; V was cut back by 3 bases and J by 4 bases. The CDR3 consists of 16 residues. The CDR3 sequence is CASSFYSSGRRETQYF. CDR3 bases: TGTGCCAGCAGTTTTTACTCTAGCGGGAGAAGAGAGACCCAGTACTTC.